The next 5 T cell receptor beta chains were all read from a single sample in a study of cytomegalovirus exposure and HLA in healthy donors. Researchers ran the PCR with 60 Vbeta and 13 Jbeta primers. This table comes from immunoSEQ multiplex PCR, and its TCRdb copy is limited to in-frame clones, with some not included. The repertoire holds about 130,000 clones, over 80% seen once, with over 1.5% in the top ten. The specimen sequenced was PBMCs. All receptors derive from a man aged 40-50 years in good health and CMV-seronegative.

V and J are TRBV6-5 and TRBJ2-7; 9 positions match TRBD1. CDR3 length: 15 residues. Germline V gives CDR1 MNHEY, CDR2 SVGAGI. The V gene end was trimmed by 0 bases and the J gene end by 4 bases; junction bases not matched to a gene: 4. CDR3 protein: CASSYSGQGSYEQYF. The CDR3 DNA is TGTGCCAGCAGTTACTCGGGACAGGGATCGTACGAGCAGTACTTC.

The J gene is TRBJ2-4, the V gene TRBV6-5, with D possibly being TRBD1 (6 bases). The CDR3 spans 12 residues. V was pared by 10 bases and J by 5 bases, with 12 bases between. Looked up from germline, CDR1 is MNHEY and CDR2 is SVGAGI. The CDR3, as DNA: TGTGCCACCGGGGACAATCAAAACATTCAGTACTTC. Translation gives CATGDNQNIQYF.

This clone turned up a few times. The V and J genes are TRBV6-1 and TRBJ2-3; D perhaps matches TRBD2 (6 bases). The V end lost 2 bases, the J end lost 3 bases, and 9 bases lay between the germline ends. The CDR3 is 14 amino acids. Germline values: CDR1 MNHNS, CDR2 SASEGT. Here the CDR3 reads CASSESGVTDTQYF. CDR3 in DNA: TGTGCCAGCAGTGAATCGGGAGTGACAGATACGCAGTATTTT.

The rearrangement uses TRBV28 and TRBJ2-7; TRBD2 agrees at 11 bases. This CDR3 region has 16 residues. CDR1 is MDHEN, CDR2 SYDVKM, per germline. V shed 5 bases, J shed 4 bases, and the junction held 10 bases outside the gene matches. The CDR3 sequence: CASSPRLAGHVYEQYF. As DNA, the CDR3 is TGTGCCAGCAGTCCTCGACTAGCGGGGCATGTGTACGAGCAGTACTTC.

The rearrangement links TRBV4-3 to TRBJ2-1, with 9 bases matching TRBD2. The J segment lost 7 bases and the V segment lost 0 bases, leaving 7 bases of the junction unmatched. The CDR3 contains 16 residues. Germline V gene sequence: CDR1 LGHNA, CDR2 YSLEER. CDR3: CASSQDLAGGLNEQFF. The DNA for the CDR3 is TGCGCCAGCAGCCAAGATCTGGCGGGGGGGTTAAATGAGCAGTTCTTC.